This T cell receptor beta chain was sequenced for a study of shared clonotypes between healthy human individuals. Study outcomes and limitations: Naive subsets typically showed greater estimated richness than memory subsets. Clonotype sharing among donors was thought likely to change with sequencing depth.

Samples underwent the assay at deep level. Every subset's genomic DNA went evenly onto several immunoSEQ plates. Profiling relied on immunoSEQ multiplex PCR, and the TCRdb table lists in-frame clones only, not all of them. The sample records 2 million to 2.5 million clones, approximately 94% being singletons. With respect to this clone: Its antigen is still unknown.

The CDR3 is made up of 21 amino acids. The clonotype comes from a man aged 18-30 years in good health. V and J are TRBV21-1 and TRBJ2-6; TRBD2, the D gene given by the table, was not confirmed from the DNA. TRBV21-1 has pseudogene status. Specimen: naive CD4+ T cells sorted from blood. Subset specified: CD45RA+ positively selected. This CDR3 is CASSKQSGLAGINSGANVLTF. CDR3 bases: TGTGCCAGCAGCAAACAATCCGGGCTAGCGGGAATAAACTCTGGGGCCAACGTCCTGACTTTC.